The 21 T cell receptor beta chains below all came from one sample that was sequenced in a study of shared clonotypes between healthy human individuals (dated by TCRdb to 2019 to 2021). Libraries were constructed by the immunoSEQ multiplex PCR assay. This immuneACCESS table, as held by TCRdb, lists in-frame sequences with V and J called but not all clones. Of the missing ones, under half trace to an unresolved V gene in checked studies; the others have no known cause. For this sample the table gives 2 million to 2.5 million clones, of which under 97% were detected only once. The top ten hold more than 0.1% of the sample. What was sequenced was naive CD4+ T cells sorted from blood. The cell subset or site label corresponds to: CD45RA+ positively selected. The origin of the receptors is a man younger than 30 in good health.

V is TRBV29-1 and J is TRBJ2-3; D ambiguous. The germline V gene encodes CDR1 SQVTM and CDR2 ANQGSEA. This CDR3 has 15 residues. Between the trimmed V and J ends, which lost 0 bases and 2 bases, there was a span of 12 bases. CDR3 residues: CSVEDPSRATDTQYF. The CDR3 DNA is TGCAGCGTTGAAGACCCCTCTAGGGCCACAGATACGCAGTATTTT.

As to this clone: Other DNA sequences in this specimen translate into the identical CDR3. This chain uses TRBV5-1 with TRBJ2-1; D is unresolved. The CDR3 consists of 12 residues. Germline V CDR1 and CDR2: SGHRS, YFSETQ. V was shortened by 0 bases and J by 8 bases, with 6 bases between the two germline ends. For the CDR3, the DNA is TGCGCCAGCAGCTTGGGCGCATATGAGCAGTTCTTC. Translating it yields CASSLGAYEQFF.

The CDR3 here is CASSRQAFSYEQYF. CDR3 sequence (DNA): TGTGCCAGCAGCCGACAGGCGTTCTCCTACGAGCAGTACTTC. The chain has TRBV5-4 and TRBJ2-7, with TRBD1 as a possible D gene (6 bases). This CDR3 comprises 14 residues. V was clipped by 4 bases and J by 0 bases, with 11 bases between them. CDR1 SGHNT and CDR2 YYREEE come from the germline V gene (reference sequence).

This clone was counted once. The DNA for the CDR3 is TGTGCCAGCAGTTCACACAGGAACACTGAAGCTTTCTTT. Translating it yields CASSSHRNTEAFF. The chain is built from TRBV7-2 and TRBJ1-1; D is unclear. Germline V gene sequence: CDR1 SGHTA, CDR2 FQGNSA. The CDR3 is made up of 13 amino acids. V was shortened by 6 bases and J by 1 base, with 9 bases between the two germline ends. The complete variable domain, with remaining parts taken from reference TRBV7-2 and TRBJ1-1, reads GAGVSQSPSNKVTEKGKDVELRCDPISGHTALYWYRQSLGQGLEFLIYFQGNSAPDKSGLPSDRFSAERTGGSVSTLTIQRTQQEDSAVYLCASSSHRNTEAFFGQGTRLTVV.

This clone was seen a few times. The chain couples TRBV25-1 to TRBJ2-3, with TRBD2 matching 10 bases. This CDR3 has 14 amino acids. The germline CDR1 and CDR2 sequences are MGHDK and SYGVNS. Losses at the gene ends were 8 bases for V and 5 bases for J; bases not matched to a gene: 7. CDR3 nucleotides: TGTGCCAGCGGACGGACTAGCGGAGTAGATACGCAGTATTTT. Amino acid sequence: CASGRTSGVDTQYF.

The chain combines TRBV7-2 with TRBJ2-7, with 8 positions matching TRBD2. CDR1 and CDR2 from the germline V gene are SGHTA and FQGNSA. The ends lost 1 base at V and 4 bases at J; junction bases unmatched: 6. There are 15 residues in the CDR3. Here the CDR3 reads CASSLEAGGTYEQYF. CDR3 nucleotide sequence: TGTGCCAGCAGCTTAGAGGCGGGAGGAACGTACGAGCAGTACTTC. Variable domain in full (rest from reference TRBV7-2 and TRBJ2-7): GAGVSQSPSNKVTEKGKDVELRCDPISGHTALYWYRQSLGQGLEFLIYFQGNSAPDKSGLPSDRFSAERTGGSVSTLTIQRTQQEDSAVYLCASSLEAGGTYEQYFGPGTRLTVT.

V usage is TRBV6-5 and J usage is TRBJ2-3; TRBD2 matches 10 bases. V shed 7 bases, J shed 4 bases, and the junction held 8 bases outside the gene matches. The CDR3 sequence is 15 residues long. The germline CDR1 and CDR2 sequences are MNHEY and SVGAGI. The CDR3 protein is CASKQSGGASDTQYF. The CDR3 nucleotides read TGTGCCAGCAAACAGAGCGGGGGGGCCTCAGATACGCAGTATTTT.

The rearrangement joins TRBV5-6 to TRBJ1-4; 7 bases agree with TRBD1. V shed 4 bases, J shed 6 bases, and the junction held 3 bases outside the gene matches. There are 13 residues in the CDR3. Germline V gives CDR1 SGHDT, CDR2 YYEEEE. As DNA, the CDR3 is TGTGCCAGCAGCCAGACAGGGTATGAAAAACTGTTTTTT. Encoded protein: CASSQTGYEKLFF.

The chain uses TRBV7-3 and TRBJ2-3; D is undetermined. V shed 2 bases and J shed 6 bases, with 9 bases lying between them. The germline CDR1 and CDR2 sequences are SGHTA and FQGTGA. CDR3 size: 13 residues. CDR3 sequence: CASSLWVDDTQYF. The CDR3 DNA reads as TGTGCCAGCAGCTTATGGGTAGACGATACGCAGTATTTT.

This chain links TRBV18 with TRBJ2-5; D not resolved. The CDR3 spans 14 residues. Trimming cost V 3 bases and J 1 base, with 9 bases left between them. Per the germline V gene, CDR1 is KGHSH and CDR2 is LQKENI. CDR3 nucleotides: TGTGCCAGCTCACCCCGCCCCACCCAAGAGACCCAGTACTTC. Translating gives CASSPRPTQETQYF.

This CDR3 is CATSPGTLAKNIQYF. CDR3 in DNA: TGTGCCACCAGCCCCGGGACACTCGCCAAAAACATTCAGTACTTC. This rearrangement joins TRBV15 to TRBJ2-4; a weak D match, TRBD1 (6 bases). Germline V CDR1 and CDR2: LNHNV, YYDKDF (reference sequence). V dropped 5 bases and J dropped 1 base, with 12 bases sitting between them. The CDR3 contains 15 residues.

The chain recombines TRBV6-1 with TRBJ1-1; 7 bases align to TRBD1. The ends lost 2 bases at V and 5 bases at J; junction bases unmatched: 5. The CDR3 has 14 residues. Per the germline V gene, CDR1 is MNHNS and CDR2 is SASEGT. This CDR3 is CASSEKNRGTEAFF. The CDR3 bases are TGTGCCAGCAGTGAAAAGAACAGGGGAACTGAAGCTTTCTTT.

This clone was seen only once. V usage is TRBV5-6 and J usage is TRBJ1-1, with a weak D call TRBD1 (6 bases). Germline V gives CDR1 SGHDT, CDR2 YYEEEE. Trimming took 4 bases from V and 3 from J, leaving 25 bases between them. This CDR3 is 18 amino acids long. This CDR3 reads CASSTLGQPLKPDTEAFF. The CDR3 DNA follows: TGTGCCAGCAGCACCTTAGGACAGCCGCTGAAACCCGACACTGAAGCTTTCTTT.

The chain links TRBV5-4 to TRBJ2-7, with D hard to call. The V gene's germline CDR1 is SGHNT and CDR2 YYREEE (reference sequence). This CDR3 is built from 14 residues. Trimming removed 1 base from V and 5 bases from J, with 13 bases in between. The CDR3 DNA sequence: TGTGCCAGCAGCTTGTATCACGTGGAGAACGAGCAGTACTTC. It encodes CASSLYHVENEQYF.

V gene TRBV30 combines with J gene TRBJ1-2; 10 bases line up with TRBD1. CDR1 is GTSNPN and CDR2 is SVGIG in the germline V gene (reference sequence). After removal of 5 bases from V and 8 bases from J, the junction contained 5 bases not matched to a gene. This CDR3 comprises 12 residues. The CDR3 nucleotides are TGTGCCTGGGGTGACAGGGGGCAGGGCTACACCTTC. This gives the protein CAWGDRGQGYTF. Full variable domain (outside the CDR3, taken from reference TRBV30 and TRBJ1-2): SQTIHQWPATLVQPVGSPLSLECTVEGTSNPNLYWYRQAAGRGLQLLFYSVGIGQISSEVPQNLSASRPQDRQFILSSKKLLLSDSGFYLCAWGDRGQGYTFGSGTRLTVV.

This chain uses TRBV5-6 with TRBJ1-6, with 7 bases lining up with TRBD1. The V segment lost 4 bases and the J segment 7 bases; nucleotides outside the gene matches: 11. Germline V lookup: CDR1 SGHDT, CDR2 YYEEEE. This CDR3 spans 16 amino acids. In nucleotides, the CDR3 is TGTGCCAGCAGCCAAGCTACGACAGGGATGAATTCACCCCTCCACTTT. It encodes CASSQATTGMNSPLHF.

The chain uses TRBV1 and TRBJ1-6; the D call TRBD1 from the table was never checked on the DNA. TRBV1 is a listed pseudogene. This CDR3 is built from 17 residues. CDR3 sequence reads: CTSSQDPGTVYNSPLHF. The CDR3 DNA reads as TGCACCAGCAGCCAAGATCCGGGGACAGTCTATAATTCACCCCTCCACTTT.

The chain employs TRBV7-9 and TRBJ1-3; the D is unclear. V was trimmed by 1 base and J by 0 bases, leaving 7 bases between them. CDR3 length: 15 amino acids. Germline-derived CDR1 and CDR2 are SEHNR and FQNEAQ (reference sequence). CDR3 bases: TGTGCCAGCAGCTTAGATGCCTACTCTGGAAACACCATATATTTT. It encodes CASSLDAYSGNTIYF.

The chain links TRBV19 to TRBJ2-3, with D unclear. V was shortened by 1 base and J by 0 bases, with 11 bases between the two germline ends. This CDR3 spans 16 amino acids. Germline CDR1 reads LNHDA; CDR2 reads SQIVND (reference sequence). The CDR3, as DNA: TGTGCCAGTAGTATAGTAAGGGATCCTAGCACAGATACGCAGTATTTT. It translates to CASSIVRDPSTDTQYF. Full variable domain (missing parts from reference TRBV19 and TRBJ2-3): DGGITQSPKYLFRKEGQNVTLSCEQNLNHDAMYWYRQDPGQGLRLIYYSQIVNDFQKGDIAEGYSVSREKKESFPLTVTSAQKNPTAFYLCASSIVRDPSTDTQYFGPGTRLTVL.

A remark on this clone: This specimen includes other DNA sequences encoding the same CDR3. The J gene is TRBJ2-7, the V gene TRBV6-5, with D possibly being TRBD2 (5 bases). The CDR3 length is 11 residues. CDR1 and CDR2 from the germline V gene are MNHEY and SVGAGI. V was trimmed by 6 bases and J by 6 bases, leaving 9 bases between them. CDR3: CASSRGSEQYF. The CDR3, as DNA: TGTGCCAGCAGCCGTGGGAGCGAGCAGTACTTC.

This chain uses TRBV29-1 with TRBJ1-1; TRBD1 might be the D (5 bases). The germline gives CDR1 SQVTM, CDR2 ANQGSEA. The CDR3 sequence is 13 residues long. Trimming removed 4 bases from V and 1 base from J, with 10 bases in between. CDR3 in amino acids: CSVVIGTNTEAFF. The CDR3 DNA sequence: TGCAGCGTTGTAATAGGGACGAACACTGAAGCTTTCTTT.